Shown below are 31 T cell receptor beta chains from a single sample sequenced in a study of blood T cell repertoires in COVID-19. The protocol was immunoSEQ multiplex PCR, while the TCRdb copy is restricted to in-frame clones and leaves out a portion. This table holds roughly 180,000 clones, roughly four fifths found once. Sequenced material: PBMCs or T cells enriched from blood (not recorded which). The receptors were gathered from a man in his forties who had recovered from COVID-19.

V gene TRBV7-2 combines with J gene TRBJ2-6, with TRBD1 matching over 9 bases. Germline values: CDR1 SGHTA, CDR2 FQGNSA. Losses at the gene ends were 5 bases for V and 1 base for J; bases not matched to a gene: 12. CDR3 length equals 19 residues. The CDR3: CASSTLRGQGTSGANVLTF. The CDR3 region has the DNA TGTGCCAGCAGCACCCTCCGAGGACAGGGGACTTCTGGGGCCAACGTCCTGACTTTC.

This clone showed up just once. The chain recombines TRBV30 with TRBJ2-2; 14 bases are a match to TRBD2. Per germline, CDR1 GTSNPN and CDR2 SVGIG (reference sequence). The CDR3 loop spans 17 amino acids. V was clipped by 1 base and J by 7 bases; unmatched bases: 8. The CDR3 sequence: CAWSEGLAGARDGELFF. CDR3 DNA: TGTGCCTGGAGTGAGGGACTAGCGGGAGCGCGTGACGGGGAGCTGTTTTTT.

This clone was counted only a few times. The chain carries TRBV19 and TRBJ1-5; 8 bases are shared with TRBD1. V dropped 8 bases and J dropped 2; count of bases not matched to a gene: 2. Germline V gene sequence: CDR1 LNHDA, CDR2 SQIVND (reference sequence). The CDR3 covers 13 residues. The CDR3 here is CASQQGGNQPQHF. The CDR3 DNA reads TGTGCCAGTCAACAGGGGGGCAATCAGCCCCAGCATTTT.

V gene TRBV23-1 combines with J gene TRBJ2-7; weak D call: TRBD1 (6 bases). TRBV23-1 is sorted into the ORF group, with uncertain function. This CDR3 has 16 residues. Deletions cut 6 bases from V and 3 bases from J, with 21 bases between. CDR3 nucleotide sequence: TGCGCCAGCAGCCGGTATAAGAAAGGACAGTGCTACGAGCAGTACGTC. This sequence encodes CASSRYKKGQCYEQYV.

This chain uses TRBV28 with TRBJ1-4; 9 nucleotides line up with TRBD1. The CDR3 has 16 amino acids. Germline trimming cut 10 bases from V and 0 bases from J; bases unmatched to any gene: 9. Germline loops: CDR1 MDHEN, CDR2 SYDVKM. CDR3 nucleotide sequence: TGTGCCACCTGTTTGGACAGGGGTGCAACTAATGAAAAACTGTTTTTT. Encoded protein: CATCLDRGATNEKLFF.

The J gene is TRBJ2-1, the V gene TRBV5-1; D is possibly TRBD1 (6 bases). The CDR3 contains 16 residues. Germline V gene lookup returns CDR1 SGHRS and CDR2 YFSETQ. Trimming took off 1 base at V and 3 bases at J, with 14 bases between the two ends. The CDR3 loop is CASSLTGNPLYNEQFF. The DNA for the CDR3 is TGCGCCAGCAGCTTGACAGGGAACCCCCTCTACAATGAGCAGTTCTTC.

The V and J genes are TRBV28 and TRBJ2-1; D not certain. The CDR3 loop spans 15 amino acids. Per germline, CDR1 MDHEN and CDR2 SYDVKM. V lost 3 bases and J lost 0, with 9 bases in between. The DNA for the CDR3 is TGTGCCAGCAGTTTGTCCAGAAGCTCCTACAATGAGCAGTTCTTC. Translating gives CASSLSRSSYNEQFF.

This clone was recorded a few times. This rearrangement joins TRBV7-8 to TRBJ1-6; D gene uncertain. This CDR3 region has 17 residues. Germline V CDR1 and CDR2: SGHVS, FQNEAQ. Trimming removed 5 bases at V and 1 base at J, with 15 bases between. The CDR3 sequence is CASSVTRPGSYNSPLHF. In nucleotides, the CDR3 is TGTGCCAGCAGCGTGACCCGCCCGGGTTCCTATAATTCACCCCTCCACTTT.

V and J are TRBV2 and TRBJ2-5, with TRBD2 matching over 7 bases. The CDR3 runs to 12 residues. V shed 8 bases and J 5 bases; nucleotides not matched to a gene: 5. CDR1 and CDR2 from the germline V gene are SNHLY and FYNNEI. The CDR3 DNA reads TGTGCCAGCGGGAGGGATGCGGAGACCCAGTACTTC. Its protein product is CASGRDAETQYF.

The V gene is TRBV7-2, the J gene TRBJ2-7, with D possibly being TRBD2 (5 bases). Trimming cost V 6 bases and J 6 bases, with 15 bases left between them. CDR1 and CDR2 from the germline V gene are SGHTA and FQGNSA. This CDR3 has 13 amino acids. The CDR3: CASSPMVGSEQYF. Written as DNA, the CDR3 is TGTGCCAGCAGTCCCATGGTAGGGAGCGAGCAGTACTTC. Full variable domain (outside the CDR3, taken from reference TRBV7-2 and TRBJ2-7): GAGVSQSPSNKVTEKGKDVELRCDPISGHTALYWYRQSLGQGLEFLIYFQGNSAPDKSGLPSDRFSAERTGGSVSTLTIQRTQQEDSAVYLCASSPMVGSEQYFGPGTRLTVT.

This clone has more than one count but fewer than ten. The CDR3 coding sequence is TGTGCCAGCAGTGCTGACAGGGACAATGAGCAGTTCTTC. It yields the protein CASSADRDNEQFF. V and J are TRBV2 and TRBJ2-1; TRBD1 aligns across 7 bases. CDR1 is SNHLY and CDR2 is FYNNEI in the germline V gene. With 4 bases clipped from V and 5 bases from J, the junction kept 2 bases outside the gene matches. The CDR3 has 13 amino acids.

V is TRBV7-6 and J is TRBJ2-5; tentative D call: TRBD2 (8 bases). V shed 8 bases and J shed 5 bases, with 15 bases lying between them. The germline gives CDR1 SGHVS, CDR2 FNYEAQ. This CDR3 has 13 residues. The chain's CDR3 is CASSRGGQETQYF. The CDR3 DNA reads as TGTGCCAGCTCCCGGGGGGGACAGGAGACCCAGTACTTC.

The chain has TRBV29-1 and TRBJ1-1; the match to TRBD1 covers 7 bases. This CDR3 spans 14 amino acids. J lost 1 base, V lost 3 bases, and 5 bases had no gene match. In germline, CDR1 is SQVTM, CDR2 ANQGSEA. CDR3 loop: CSVDGTVSNTEAFF. In nucleotides, the CDR3 is TGCAGCGTTGACGGGACAGTATCGAACACTGAAGCTTTCTTT.

V is TRBV30 and J is TRBJ1-5, with TRBD1 matching 7 bases. CDR3 size: 16 residues. V shed 2 bases and J 1 base; nucleotides not matched to a gene: 8. Germline CDR1 GTSNPN, CDR2 SVGIG (reference sequence). The DNA of the CDR3 is TGTGCCTGGAGTTCGCTGACAGGGTCAAGCAATCAGCCCCAGCATTTT. This encodes CAWSSLTGSSNQPQHF.

This clone was detected once. The J gene is TRBJ2-2, the V gene TRBV24-1, with D possibly being TRBD1 (5 bases). This CDR3 comprises 14 residues. Germline CDR1 is KGHDR and CDR2 is SFDVKD. The V end was cut by 0 bases, the J end by 5 bases, with 6 bases between. The CDR3 here is CATSDLGQTGELFF. CDR3 DNA: TGTGCCACCAGTGATTTGGGACAAACCGGGGAGCTGTTTTTT.

The rearrangement joins TRBV4-1 to TRBJ2-4; weak D call: TRBD1 (6 bases). The germline V gene encodes CDR1 MGHRA and CDR2 YSYEKL. V was pared by 4 bases and J by 5 bases, with 30 bases between. The CDR3 is made up of 20 amino acids. The DNA for the CDR3 is TGCGCCAGCAGCCGAATTGGTCAGGGGACCACTAATACCAAGGAAAACATTCAGTACTTC. It is translated as CASSRIGQGTTNTKENIQYF.

The chain's CDR3 is CASTSRGGDTEAFF. CDR3 nucleotides: TGTGCCAGCACCTCCCGAGGGGGTGACACTGAAGCTTTCTTT. The V call is TRBV27, the J call TRBJ1-1; maybe TRBD1 (6 bases). The CDR3 is 14 residues long. V gave up 7 bases and J gave up 3 bases, with 15 bases separating them. Germline CDR1 is MNHEY and CDR2 is SMNVEV (reference sequence).

This clone was seen more than once but under ten times. The V call is TRBV3-1 (or the pseudogene TRBV3-2), the J call TRBJ1-1, with 9 bases matching TRBD1. CDR1 is LGHDT, CDR2 YNNKEL, per germline (reference sequence). Trimming removed 0 bases from V and 1 base from J; junction bases left unmatched: 15. CDR3 length equals 20 residues. Here the CDR3 reads CASSQDTLGNNRGQNTEAFF. For the CDR3, the DNA is TGTGCCAGCAGCCAAGATACTCTGGGAAATAACAGGGGGCAGAACACTGAAGCTTTCTTT.

The chain couples TRBV19 to TRBJ2-1; 10 bases fit TRBD2. V shed 5 bases, J shed 3 bases, and the junction held 4 bases outside the gene matches. The CDR3 is made up of 15 amino acids. CDR1 and CDR2 (germline): LNHDA, SQIVND (reference sequence). Here the CDR3 DNA reads TGTGCCAGTAGTCGAGCGGGAGGGGACTACAATGAGCAGTTCTTC. Its translation: CASSRAGGDYNEQFF.

The rearrangement links TRBV4-2 to TRBJ1-1; TRBD1 matches 8 bases. V was pared by 4 bases and J by 4 bases, with 2 bases of the junction left unmatched. Germline V gene data show CDR1 as LGHNA and CDR2 as YNFKEQ. The CDR3 contains 13 residues. The CDR3 sequence is CASSPQGGTEAFF. Written as DNA, the CDR3 is TGTGCCAGCAGCCCACAGGGGGGCACTGAAGCTTTCTTT.

The chain has TRBV7-2 and TRBJ1-2; 7 bases are shared with TRBD1. V was pared by 4 bases and J by 2 bases, with 1 base of the junction left unmatched. This CDR3 is built from 13 residues. From germline, CDR1 is SGHTA and CDR2 FQGNSA. DNA of the CDR3: TGTGCCAGCAGCTCGACAGGGAACTATGGCTACACCTTC. As protein: CASSSTGNYGYTF.

The chain joins TRBV7-2 to TRBJ1-1; the match to TRBD1 covers 11 bases. Trimming took 6 bases from V and 0 from J; bases not matched to a gene: 6. Germline V gene data show CDR1 as SGHTA and CDR2 as FQGNSA. The CDR3 runs 16 residues. CDR3 in amino acids: CASRRGTGGMNTEAFF. DNA of the CDR3: TGTGCCAGCAGGCGTGGGACAGGGGGAATGAACACTGAAGCTTTCTTT.

Notes on this clone: The sample contains more than one DNA sequence encoding this CDR3. The chain carries TRBV6-5 and TRBJ1-1, with D unresolved. This CDR3 is 13 amino acids long. V lost 2 bases and J lost 0, with 4 bases in between. CDR1 is MNHEY, CDR2 SVGAGI, per germline. This CDR3 is CASSYAVNTEAFF. CDR3 DNA sequence: TGTGCCAGCAGTTACGCAGTGAACACTGAAGCTTTCTTT.

In its sample, this clone was seen a few times. V and J are TRBV20-1 and TRBJ1-1; D is unresolved. There are 11 residues in the CDR3. V lost 7 bases to trimming and J lost 4 bases, with 10 bases between them. The germline CDR1 and CDR2 sequences are DFQATT and SNEGSKA (reference sequence). The CDR3 loop is CSVTSVTEAFF. Here the CDR3 DNA reads TGCAGTGTAACGTCGGTCACTGAAGCTTTCTTT.

This clone occurred a few times. The chain uses TRBV7-9 and TRBJ2-2; 10 positions match TRBD1. Per the germline V gene, CDR1 is SEHNR and CDR2 is FQNEAQ (reference sequence). Trimming at V came to 2 bases and at J to 2 bases, leaving 8 bases not matched to a gene. This CDR3 spans 18 amino acids. The CDR3 spells CASSLSTGQGPNTGELFF. CDR3 sequence (DNA): TGTGCCAGCAGCTTATCAACGGGACAGGGGCCTAACACCGGGGAGCTGTTTTTT. The complete variable domain, with remaining parts taken from reference TRBV7-9 and TRBJ2-2, reads DTGVSQNPRHKITKRGQNVTFRCDPISEHNRLYWYRQTLGQGPEFLTYFQNEAQLEKSRLLSDRFSAERPKGSFSTLEIQRTEQGDSAMYLCASSLSTGQGPNTGELFFGEGSRLTVL.

The chain is built from TRBV27 and TRBJ1-2, with no clear D. V was shortened by 2 bases and J by 7 bases, with 20 bases between the two germline ends. This CDR3 contains 16 residues. Looked up from germline, CDR1 is MNHEY and CDR2 is SMNVEV (reference sequence). CDR3 sequence (DNA): TGTGCCAGCAGTTTAGGGCCACCCAAATTTGAAAGTGGCTACACCTTC. Protein: CASSLGPPKFESGYTF.

The CDR3 reads CASSSAGGTGELFF. The CDR3 nucleotides read TGCGCCAGCAGCTCCGCGGGTGGGACCGGGGAGCTGTTTTTT. The chain is built from TRBV5-1 and TRBJ2-2; TRBD2 is a possible D gene (5 bases). Germline-derived CDR1 and CDR2 are SGHRS and YFSETQ. This CDR3 has 14 residues. The V gene lost 3 bases and the J gene lost 5 bases, with 11 bases spanning the gap.

The chain recombines TRBV24-1 with TRBJ2-2; D is perhaps TRBD2 (7 bases). V lost 0 bases and J 4 bases, leaving 14 bases between the germline ends. Germline loops: CDR1 KGHDR, CDR2 SFDVKD. This CDR3 is built from 17 residues. CDR3 nucleotides: TGTGCCACCAGTGATTTGTGGAAGAGGGGGGGCACCGGGGAGCTGTTTTTT. Encoded protein: CATSDLWKRGGTGELFF.

The chain is built from TRBV9 and TRBJ1-5, with 9 bases lining up with TRBD1. This CDR3 has 13 residues. Germline CDR1 and CDR2: SGDLS and YYNGEE. The junction had 1 base not matched to a gene; V was cut back by 4 bases and J by 5 bases. In DNA, the CDR3 is TGTGCCAGCAGCCGGGACAGGGATCAGCCCCAGCATTTT. It specifies CASSRDRDQPQHF.

V usage is TRBV19 and J usage is TRBJ2-2; 10 nucleotides match TRBD2. The length of the CDR3 is 19 residues. J gave up 5 bases and V 3 bases, and 15 bases lay outside the gene matches. Germline V gene sequence: CDR1 LNHDA, CDR2 SQIVND (reference sequence). The DNA for the CDR3 is TGTGCCAGTAGTATTTCCCCCGGGGTAGCGGGAGGAGGTACCGGGGAGCTGTTTTTT. Protein: CASSISPGVAGGGTGELFF.

V gene TRBV5-6 combines with J gene TRBJ1-1, with 9 bases matching TRBD1. CDR3 length: 14 amino acids. Germline V gene lookup returns CDR1 SGHDT and CDR2 YYEEEE. V shed 3 bases and J 5 bases; nucleotides not matched to a gene: 5. The CDR3, as DNA: TGTGCCAGCAGCTGGGGACAGGGATGGACTGAAGCTTTCTTT. The encoded protein is CASSWGQGWTEAFF.